The 14 T cell receptor beta chains given below trace back to one sample, sequenced in a study of response to subunit inactivated influenza vaccine. One entry per CDR3 protein, called by TCRdb with MiXCR from the RT-PCR reads. This sample carries a few hundred thousand distinct CDR3 sequences, roughly 10% of them seen once, and the ten largest clones take 11%. These records were also assigned to another study, of T cells expressing NK-cell markers. That report notes: cDNA encoding TCR beta was synthesized via 5'RACE template switching incorporating UMIs.

The source was PBMCs from blood, collected on the day of vaccination. Every receptor here comes from a man in his forties or fifties who received an inactivated influenza vaccine.

This clonotype has a count of ten or more. This chain links TRBV5-1 with TRBJ2-1, with 7 positions matching TRBD2. Germline loops: CDR1 SGHRS, CDR2 YFSETQ. This CDR3 region has 16 residues. V lost 0 bases to trimming and J lost 4 bases; unmatched junction nucleotides: 7. CDR3 nucleotides: TGCGCCAGCAGCTTGGAGGGGCGGGGGAGATACAATGAGCAGTTCTTC. This translates into CASSLEGRGRYNEQFF.

The V gene is TRBV6-5, the J gene TRBJ2-1, with 9 bases aligning to TRBD2. Germline values: CDR1 MNHEY, CDR2 SVGAGI. The trim removed 4 bases at V and 3 bases at J, leaving 4 bases unmatched. This CDR3 contains 15 residues. DNA of the CDR3: TGTGCCAGCAGTTTACTAGCGGGTTTCTACAATGAGCAGTTCTTC. Amino acid sequence: CASSLLAGFYNEQFF.

This clonotype was recorded a few times. V usage is TRBV29-1 and J usage is TRBJ2-7; a possible D gene is TRBD2 (5 bases). The V gene's germline CDR1 is SQVTM and CDR2 ANQGSEA. Trimming took 3 bases from V and 3 from J, leaving 9 bases between them. The CDR3 sequence is 12 residues long. CDR3 protein: CSVEGENYEQYF. CDR3 DNA: TGCAGCGTTGAGGGAGAAAACTACGAGCAGTACTTC.

V and J are TRBV7-9 and TRBJ2-1; 7 positions match TRBD2. The CDR3 has 14 amino acids. Germline CDR1 is SEHNR and CDR2 is FQNEAQ (reference sequence). Unmatched junction bases numbered 9, after V lost 5 bases and J lost 8 bases. CDR3 in DNA: TGTGCCAGCAGCCCGGGACTACCCAACGATGAGCAGTTCTTC. Amino acids: CASSPGLPNDEQFF.

This clonotype has at least ten counts. The chain combines TRBV18 with TRBJ2-1, with 10 bases lining up with TRBD1. The ends lost 3 bases at V and 6 bases at J; junction bases unmatched: 2. Germline V gene sequence: CDR1 KGHSH, CDR2 LQKENI. The CDR3 length is 14 residues. In DNA form, the CDR3 reads TGTGCCAGCTCACCCGGGACAGGGGTCAATGAGCAGTTCTTC. It is translated as CASSPGTGVNEQFF.

This sequence joins TRBV30 and TRBJ1-4; D is ambiguous. Trimming took 3 bases from V and 2 from J, leaving 4 bases between them. Germline CDR1 is GTSNPN and CDR2 is SVGIG (reference sequence). The CDR3 has 12 amino acids. For the CDR3, the DNA is TGTGCCTGGAGCAGGACTAATGAAAAACTGTTTTTT. It encodes CAWSRTNEKLFF. The full variable domain, rest sourced from reference TRBV30 and TRBJ1-4, is SQTIHQWPATLVQPVGSPLSLECTVEGTSNPNLYWYRQAAGRGLQLLFYSVGIGQISSEVPQNLSASRPQDRQFILSSKKLLLSDSGFYLCAWSRTNEKLFFGSGTQLSVL.

This clonotype appeared many times. The CDR3, as DNA: TGTGCCAGCTCACCACAAAGGGGAGAGACCCAGTACTTC. Protein sequence: CASSPQRGETQYF. The chain links TRBV18 to TRBJ2-5; a possible D gene is TRBD1 (5 bases). The V gene lost 1 base and the J gene lost 4 bases, with 7 bases spanning the gap. There are 13 residues in the CDR3. From germline, CDR1 is KGHSH and CDR2 LQKENI.

This clonotype was counted between two and nine times. The rearrangement links TRBV10-3 to TRBJ2-3, with 10 bases aligning to TRBD2. The germline gives CDR1 ENHRY, CDR2 SYGVKD. This CDR3 is built from 17 residues. With V trimmed by 3 bases and J by 0 bases, 6 bases remained unmatched. The CDR3 sequence: CAISDTSGATSTDTQYF. In DNA, the CDR3 is TGTGCCATCAGTGATACTAGCGGGGCTACTAGCACAGATACGCAGTATTTT.

This CDR3 reads CASSPEALVRGPDTQYF. The CDR3, as DNA: TGTGCCAGCAGCCCGGAGGCCCTCGTTCGGGGTCCAGATACGCAGTATTTT. This sequence joins TRBV5-5 and TRBJ2-3, with D tentatively TRBD2 (5 bases). V was shortened by 4 bases and J by 4 bases, with 22 bases between the two germline ends. The CDR3 totals 17 residues. CDR1 SGHKS and CDR2 YYEKEE come from the germline V gene (reference sequence).

This clonotype came up a few times. The chain joins TRBV12-3 or TRBV12-4 to TRBJ1-1, with TRBD1 as a possible D gene (6 bases). This CDR3 spans 14 amino acids. V lost 5 bases to trimming and J lost 0 bases, with 10 bases between them. Here the CDR3 DNA reads TGTGCCAGCAGTCCCCACAGGGTGAACACTGAAGCTTTCTTT. It yields the protein CASSPHRVNTEAFF.

This clonotype was recorded a few times. V and J are TRBV4-3 and TRBJ2-1; 13 bases agree with TRBD2. From germline, CDR1 is LGHNA and CDR2 YSLEER. The CDR3 sequence is 17 residues long. V lost 0 bases, J lost 8 bases, and 7 bases stayed unmatched. CDR3: CASSQDSVLAGGYEQFF. CDR3 coding DNA: TGCGCCAGCAGCCAAGACTCGGTACTAGCGGGGGGGTATGAGCAGTTCTTC.

J is TRBJ2-5 and V is TRBV6-1; 11 positions agree with TRBD2. This CDR3 spans 15 amino acids. The ends lost 7 bases at V and 4 bases at J; junction bases unmatched: 8. The germline gives CDR1 MNHNS, CDR2 SASEGT. The CDR3 protein is CASKETSGVGETQYF. In DNA, the CDR3 is TGTGCCAGCAAAGAGACTAGCGGGGTCGGAGAGACCCAGTACTTC.

The rearrangement joins TRBV7-8 to TRBJ1-4; no reliable D call. This CDR3 is 17 amino acids long. Trimming took 0 bases from V and 3 from J, leaving 14 bases between them. Per germline, CDR1 SGHVS and CDR2 FQNEAQ. CDR3 nucleotides: TGTGCCAGCAGCTTAGCCGGAGGGAAGGTCGCTAATGAAAAACTGTTTTTT. Its translation: CASSLAGGKVANEKLFF. Variable domain in full (rest from reference TRBV7-8 and TRBJ1-4): GAGVSQSPRYKVAKRGQDVALRCDPISGHVSLFWYQQALGQGPEFLTYFQNEAQLDKSGLPSDRFFAERPEGSVSTLKIQRTQQEDSAVYLCASSLAGGKVANEKLFFGSGTQLSVL.

The genes are TRBV12-3 or TRBV12-4 and TRBJ1-1; D ambiguous. The ends were cut back, 8 bases at V and 8 bases at J, with 12 bases in the middle. CDR3 length: 11 amino acids. Here the CDR3 reads CASAYGLEAFF. For the CDR3, the DNA is TGTGCCAGCGCCTATGGCCTAGAAGCTTTCTTT.